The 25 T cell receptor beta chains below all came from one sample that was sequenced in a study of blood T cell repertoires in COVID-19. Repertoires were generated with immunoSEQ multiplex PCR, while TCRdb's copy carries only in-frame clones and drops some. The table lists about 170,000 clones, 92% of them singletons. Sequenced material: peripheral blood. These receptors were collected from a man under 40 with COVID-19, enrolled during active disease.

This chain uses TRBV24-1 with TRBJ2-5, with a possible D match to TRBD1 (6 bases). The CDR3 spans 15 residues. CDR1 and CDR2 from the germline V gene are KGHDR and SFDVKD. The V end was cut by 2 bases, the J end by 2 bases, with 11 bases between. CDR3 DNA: TGTGCCACCAGTGATTCGGGCAGGGGACAAGAGACCCAGTACTTC. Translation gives CATSDSGRGQETQYF.

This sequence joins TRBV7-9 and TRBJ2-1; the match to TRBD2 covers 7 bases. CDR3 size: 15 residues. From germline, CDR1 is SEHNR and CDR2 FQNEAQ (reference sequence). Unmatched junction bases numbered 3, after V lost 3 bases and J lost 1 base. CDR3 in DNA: TGTGCCAGCAGCTTGAGCGGGATGTCCTACAATGAGCAGTTCTTC. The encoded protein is CASSLSGMSYNEQFF.

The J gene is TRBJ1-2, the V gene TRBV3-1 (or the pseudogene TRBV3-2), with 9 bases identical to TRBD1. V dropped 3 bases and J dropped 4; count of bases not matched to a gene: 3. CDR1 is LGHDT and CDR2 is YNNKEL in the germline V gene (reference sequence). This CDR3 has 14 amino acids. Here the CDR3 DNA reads TGTGCCAGCAGCCATGGGGACAGGGCCTATGGCTACACCTTC. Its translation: CASSHGDRAYGYTF.

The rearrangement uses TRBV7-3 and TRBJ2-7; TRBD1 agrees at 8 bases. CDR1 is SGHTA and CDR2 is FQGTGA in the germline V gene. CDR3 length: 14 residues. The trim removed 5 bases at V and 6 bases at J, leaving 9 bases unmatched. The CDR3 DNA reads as TGTGCCAGCAGCCCCGGACAGGGTCGGGGCGAGCAGTACTTC. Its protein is CASSPGQGRGEQYF.

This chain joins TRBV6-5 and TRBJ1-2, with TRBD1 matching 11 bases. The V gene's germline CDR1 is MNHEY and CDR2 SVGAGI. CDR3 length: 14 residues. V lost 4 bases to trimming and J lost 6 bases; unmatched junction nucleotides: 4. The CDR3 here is CASSWDRGKDGYTF. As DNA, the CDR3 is TGTGCCAGCAGTTGGGACAGGGGGAAGGATGGCTACACCTTC.

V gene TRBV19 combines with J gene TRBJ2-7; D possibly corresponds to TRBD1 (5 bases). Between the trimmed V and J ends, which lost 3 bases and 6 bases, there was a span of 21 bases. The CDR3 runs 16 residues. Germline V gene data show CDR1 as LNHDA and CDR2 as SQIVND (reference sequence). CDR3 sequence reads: CASSIVVTGPSGEQYF. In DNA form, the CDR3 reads TGTGCCAGTAGTATTGTCGTTACAGGCCCTTCTGGCGAGCAGTACTTC.

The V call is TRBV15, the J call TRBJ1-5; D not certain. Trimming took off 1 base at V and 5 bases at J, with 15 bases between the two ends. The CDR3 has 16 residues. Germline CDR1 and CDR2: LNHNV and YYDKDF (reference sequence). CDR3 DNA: TGTGCCACCAGCAGAGTGGGTCTACTGAGGGATCAGCCCCAGCATTTT. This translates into CATSRVGLLRDQPQHF.

CDR3 bases: TGTGCCAGCTCACCACGGGACAAACAAAACTATGGCTACACCTTC. This encodes CASSPRDKQNYGYTF. This chain links TRBV18 with TRBJ1-2, with D perhaps matching TRBD1 (6 bases). This CDR3 spans 15 amino acids. The V end was cut by 1 base, the J end by 2 bases, with 11 bases between. Germline V CDR1 and CDR2: KGHSH, LQKENI.

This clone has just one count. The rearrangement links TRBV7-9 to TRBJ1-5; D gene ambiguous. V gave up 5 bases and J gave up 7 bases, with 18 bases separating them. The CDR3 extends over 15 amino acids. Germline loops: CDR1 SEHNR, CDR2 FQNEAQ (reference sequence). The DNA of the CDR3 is TGTGCCAGCAGCCCCCTGGGGTCCTCGGGGCAGCCCCAGCATTTT. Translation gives CASSPLGSSGQPQHF.

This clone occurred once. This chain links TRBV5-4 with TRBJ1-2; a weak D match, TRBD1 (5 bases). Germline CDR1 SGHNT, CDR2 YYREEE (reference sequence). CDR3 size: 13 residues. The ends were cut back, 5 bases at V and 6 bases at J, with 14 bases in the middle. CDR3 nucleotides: TGTGCCAGCAGTCAAAAATGGGGGGATGGCTACACCTTC. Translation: CASSQKWGDGYTF.

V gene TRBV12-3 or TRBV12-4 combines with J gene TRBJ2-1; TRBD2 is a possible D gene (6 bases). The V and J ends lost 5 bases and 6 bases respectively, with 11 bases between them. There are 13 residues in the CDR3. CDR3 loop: CASSQTSFNEQFF. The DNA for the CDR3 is TGTGCCAGCAGTCAGACTAGTTTCAATGAGCAGTTCTTC.

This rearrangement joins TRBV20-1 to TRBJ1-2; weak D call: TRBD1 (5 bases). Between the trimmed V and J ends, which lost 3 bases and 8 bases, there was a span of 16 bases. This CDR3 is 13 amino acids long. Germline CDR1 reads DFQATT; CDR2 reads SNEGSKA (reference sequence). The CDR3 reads CSASSGGPVGYTF. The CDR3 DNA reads TGCAGTGCTAGTAGCGGGGGTCCTGTCGGCTACACCTTC.

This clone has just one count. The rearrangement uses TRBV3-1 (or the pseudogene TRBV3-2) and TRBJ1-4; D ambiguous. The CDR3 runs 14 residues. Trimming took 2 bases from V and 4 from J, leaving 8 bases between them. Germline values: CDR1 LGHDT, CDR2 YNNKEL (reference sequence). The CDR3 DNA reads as TGTGCCAGCAGCCAATGGCGGGTTAATGAAAAACTGTTTTTT. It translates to CASSQWRVNEKLFF.

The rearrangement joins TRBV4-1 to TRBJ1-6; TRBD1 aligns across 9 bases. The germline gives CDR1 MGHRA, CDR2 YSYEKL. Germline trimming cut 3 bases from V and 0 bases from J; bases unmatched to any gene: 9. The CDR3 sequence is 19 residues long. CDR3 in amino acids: CASSQSGTGPSSYNSPLHF. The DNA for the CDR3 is TGCGCCAGCAGCCAGTCCGGGACAGGGCCTAGCTCCTATAATTCACCCCTCCACTTT.

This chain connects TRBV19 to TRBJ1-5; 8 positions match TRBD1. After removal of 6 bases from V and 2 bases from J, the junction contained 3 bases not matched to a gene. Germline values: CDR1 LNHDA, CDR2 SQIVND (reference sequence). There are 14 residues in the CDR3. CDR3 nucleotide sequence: TGTGCCAGTAGGATGGACAGGGGCAATCAGCCCCAGCATTTT. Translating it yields CASRMDRGNQPQHF.

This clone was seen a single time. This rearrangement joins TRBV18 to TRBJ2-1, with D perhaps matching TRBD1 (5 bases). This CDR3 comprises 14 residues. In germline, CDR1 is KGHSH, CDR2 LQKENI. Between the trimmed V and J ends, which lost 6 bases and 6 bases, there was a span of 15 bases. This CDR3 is CASSFLQGFNEQFF. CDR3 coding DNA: TGTGCCAGCTCGTTCCTCCAGGGTTTCAATGAGCAGTTCTTC.

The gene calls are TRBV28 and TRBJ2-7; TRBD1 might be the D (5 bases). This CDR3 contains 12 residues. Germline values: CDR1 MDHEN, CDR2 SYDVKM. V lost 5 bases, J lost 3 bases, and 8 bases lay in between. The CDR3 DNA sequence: TGTGCCAGCAGTAACAGGTTCTACGAGCAGTACTTC. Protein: CASSNRFYEQYF.

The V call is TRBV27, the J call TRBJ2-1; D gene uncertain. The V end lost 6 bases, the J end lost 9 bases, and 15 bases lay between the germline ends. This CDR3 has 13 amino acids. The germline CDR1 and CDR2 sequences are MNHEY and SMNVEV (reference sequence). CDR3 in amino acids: CASSAVVEFEQFF. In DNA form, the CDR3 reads TGTGCCAGCAGCGCCGTTGTGGAGTTTGAGCAGTTCTTC.

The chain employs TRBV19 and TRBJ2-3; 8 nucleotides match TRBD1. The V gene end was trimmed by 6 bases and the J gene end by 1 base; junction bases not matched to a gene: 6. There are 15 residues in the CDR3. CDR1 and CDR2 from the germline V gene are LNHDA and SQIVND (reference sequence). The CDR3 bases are TGTGCCAGTAGCCAGGACAGGGCGGGCACAGATACGCAGTATTTT. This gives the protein CASSQDRAGTDTQYF.

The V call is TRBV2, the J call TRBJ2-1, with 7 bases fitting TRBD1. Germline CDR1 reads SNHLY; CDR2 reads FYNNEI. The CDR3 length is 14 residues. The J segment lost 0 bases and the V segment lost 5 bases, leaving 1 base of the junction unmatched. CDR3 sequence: CASSRQGSYNEQFF. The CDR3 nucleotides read TGTGCCAGCAGTAGACAGGGCTCCTACAATGAGCAGTTCTTC.

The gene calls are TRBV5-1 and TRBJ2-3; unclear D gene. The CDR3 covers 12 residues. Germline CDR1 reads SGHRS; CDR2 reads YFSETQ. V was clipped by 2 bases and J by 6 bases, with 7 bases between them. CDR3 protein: CASSFNEDTQYF. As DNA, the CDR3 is TGCGCCAGCAGCTTTAATGAGGATACGCAGTATTTT.

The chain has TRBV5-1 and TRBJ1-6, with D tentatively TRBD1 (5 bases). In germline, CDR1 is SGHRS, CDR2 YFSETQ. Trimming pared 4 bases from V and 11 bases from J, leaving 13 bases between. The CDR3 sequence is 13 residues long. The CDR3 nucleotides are TGCGCCAGCAGCGGGGGGGACTCTCCACCCCTCCACTTT. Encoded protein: CASSGGDSPPLHF.

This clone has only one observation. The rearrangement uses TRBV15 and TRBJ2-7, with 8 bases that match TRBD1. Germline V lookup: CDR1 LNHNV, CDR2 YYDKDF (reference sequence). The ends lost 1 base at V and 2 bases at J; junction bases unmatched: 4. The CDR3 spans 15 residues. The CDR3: CATSRAGTGAYEQYF. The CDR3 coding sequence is TGTGCCACCAGCAGAGCCGGGACAGGCGCCTACGAGCAGTACTTC.

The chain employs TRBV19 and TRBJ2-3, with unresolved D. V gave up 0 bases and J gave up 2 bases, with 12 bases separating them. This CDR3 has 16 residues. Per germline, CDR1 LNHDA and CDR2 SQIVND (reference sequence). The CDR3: CASSIDREENTDTQYF. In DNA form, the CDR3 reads TGTGCCAGTAGTATAGATCGCGAGGAGAACACAGATACGCAGTATTTT.

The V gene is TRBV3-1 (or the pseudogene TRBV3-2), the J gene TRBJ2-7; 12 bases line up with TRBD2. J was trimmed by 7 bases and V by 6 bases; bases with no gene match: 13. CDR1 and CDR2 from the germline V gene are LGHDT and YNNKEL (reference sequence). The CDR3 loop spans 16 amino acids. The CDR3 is CASSPPLAGGDREQYF. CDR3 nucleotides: TGTGCCAGCAGTCCCCCTCTAGCGGGAGGGGATAGGGAGCAGTACTTC.